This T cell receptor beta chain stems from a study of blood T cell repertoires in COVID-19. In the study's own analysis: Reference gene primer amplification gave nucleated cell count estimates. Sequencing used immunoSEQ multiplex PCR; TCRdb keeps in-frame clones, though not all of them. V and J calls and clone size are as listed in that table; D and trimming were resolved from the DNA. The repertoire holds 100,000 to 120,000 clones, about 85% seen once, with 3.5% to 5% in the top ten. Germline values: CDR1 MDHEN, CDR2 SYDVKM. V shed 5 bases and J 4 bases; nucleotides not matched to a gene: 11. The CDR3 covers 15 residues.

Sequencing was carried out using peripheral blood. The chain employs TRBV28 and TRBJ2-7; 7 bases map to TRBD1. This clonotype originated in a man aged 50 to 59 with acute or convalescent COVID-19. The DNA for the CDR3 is TGTGCCAGCAGTCCCGGGACAGAGACGCCATACGAGCAGTACTTC. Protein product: CASSPGTETPYEQYF.